The entry below gives a single TCR beta chain sequence along with its context. This specimen comes from a study of shared clonotypes between healthy human individuals. Only CD45RO-negative cells positively selected for CCR7 counted as naive CD8 cells, so terminally differentiated effector memory CD45RA+ cells were excluded. The method was immunoSEQ multiplex PCR; TCRdb's version includes in-frame clones alone and lacks a portion of them. The sample includes hundreds of thousands of clones, around 96% of them seen just once. CDR1 and CDR2 (germline): MDHEN, SYDVKM. Trimming left V 4 bases short and J 1 base short, with 14 bases between. The CDR3 spans 15 residues.

The sequenced material came from naive CD8+ T cells sorted from blood. The chain employs TRBV28 and TRBJ2-7; D perhaps matches TRBD2 (6 bases). The origin of this receptor is a woman in her twenties or thirties in good health. The CDR3 loop is CASSSPGRGSYEQYF. The CDR3 DNA is TGTGCCAGCAGTTCCCCCGGGCGGGGTTCCTACGAGCAGTACTTC.